This entry features one T cell receptor (beta chain) sequence. Its antigen is currently unknown. The length of the CDR3 is 15 residues. The germline V gene has CDR1 LGHNA and CDR2 YSLEER. V was clipped by 4 bases and J by 6 bases, with 13 bases between them. Sequencing was performed with immunoSEQ multiplex PCR; in TCRdb, only in-frame clones are kept and a portion is missing. The table shows fewer than 90,000 clones, with 80% to 85% occurring only once. Stated time point: after dendritic cell vaccination, including at tumor progression/relapse. PBMC were collected before vaccination, two weeks after the third vaccination, and at progression. The record originates from a study of glioma-infiltrating T cells after dendritic cell vaccination. General observations from the study: The cohort had few patients with full blood and tumor sets.

This TCR came from a human donor with glioblastoma. This sample comprised blood, obtained after dendritic cell vaccination. This chain joins TRBV4-3 and TRBJ1-6; no firm D call. In nucleotides, the CDR3 is TGCGCCAGCAGCCCCGGCAGTGGGAGTAATTCACCCCTCCACTTT. This translates into CASSPGSGSNSPLHF.